This TCR beta chain was recovered during a study of blood T cells in healthy people across ages. General study results and limits: Naive T cell percentage and TCR beta diversity correlated strongly.

On this clonotype itself: Its antigen remains unidentified.

PCR was performed a second time for about 6 to 11 cycles using a sample-barcoded 5' primer and a J-beta primer mix. TCRdb recomputed calls from the 5' RACE reads with MiXCR, one row per CDR3 protein. The sample contains about 1 million distinct CDR3 sequences, approximately 25% of which appear only once. This CDR3 has 16 amino acids. This same sample was also taken into another study, of T cells of mothers and their children. That investigation notes: All donors were healthy and Caucasian; they were a few mothers and their six children.

The chain carries TRBV21-1 and TRBJ2-5. The tail of the sequence fits TRBJ2-7 better, so the J call may be wrong. TRBV21-1 is a pseudogene segment. The origin of this receptor is a girl aged 2 to 9 in good health. The sequenced sample was blood. The CDR3 DNA is TGTGCCAGCAGCAAAAAATGGTGGACGGCTACCTACGAGCAGTACTTC. This codes for CASSKKWWTATYEQYF.